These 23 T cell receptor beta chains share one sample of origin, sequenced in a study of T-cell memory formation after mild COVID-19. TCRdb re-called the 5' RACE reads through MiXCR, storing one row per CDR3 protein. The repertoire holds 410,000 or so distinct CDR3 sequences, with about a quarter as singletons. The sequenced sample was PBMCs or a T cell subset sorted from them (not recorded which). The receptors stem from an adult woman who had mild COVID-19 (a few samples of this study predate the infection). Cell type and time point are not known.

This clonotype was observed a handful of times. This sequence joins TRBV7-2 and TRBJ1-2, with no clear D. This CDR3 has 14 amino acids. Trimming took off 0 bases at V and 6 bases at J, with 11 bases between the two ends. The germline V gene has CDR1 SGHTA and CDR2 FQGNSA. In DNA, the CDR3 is TGTGCCAGCAGCTTAGCGGCAGGCACACATGGCTACACCTTC. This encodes CASSLAAGTHGYTF. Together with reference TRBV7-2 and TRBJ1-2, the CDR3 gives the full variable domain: GAGVSQSPSNKVTEKGKDVELRCDPISGHTALYWYRQSLGQGLEFLIYFQGNSAPDKSGLPSDRFSAERTGGSVSTLTIQRTQQEDSAVYLCASSLAAGTHGYTFGSGTRLTVV.

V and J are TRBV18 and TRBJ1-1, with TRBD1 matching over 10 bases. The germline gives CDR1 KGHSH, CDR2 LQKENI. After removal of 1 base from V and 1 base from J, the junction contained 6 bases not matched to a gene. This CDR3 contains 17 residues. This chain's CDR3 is CASSPLPTGGKNTEAFF. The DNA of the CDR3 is TGTGCCAGCTCACCACTCCCGACAGGGGGCAAGAACACTGAAGCTTTCTTT.

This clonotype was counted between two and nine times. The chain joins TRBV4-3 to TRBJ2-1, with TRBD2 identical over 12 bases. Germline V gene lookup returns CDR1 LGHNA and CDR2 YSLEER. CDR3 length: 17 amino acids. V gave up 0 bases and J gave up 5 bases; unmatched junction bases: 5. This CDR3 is CASSQDVTSGRNNEQFF. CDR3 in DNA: TGCGCCAGCAGCCAAGATGTGACTAGCGGGAGAAACAATGAGCAGTTCTTC.

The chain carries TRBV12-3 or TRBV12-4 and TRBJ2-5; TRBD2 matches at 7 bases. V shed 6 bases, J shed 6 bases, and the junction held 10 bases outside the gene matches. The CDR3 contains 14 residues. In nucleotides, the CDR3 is TGTGCCAGCAGCATAAGCGGACTAGGGCAGACCCAGTACTTC. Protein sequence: CASSISGLGQTQYF.

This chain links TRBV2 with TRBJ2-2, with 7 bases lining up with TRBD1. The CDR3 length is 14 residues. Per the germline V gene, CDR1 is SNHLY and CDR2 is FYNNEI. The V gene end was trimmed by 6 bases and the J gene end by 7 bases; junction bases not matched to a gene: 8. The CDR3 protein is CASSDWTGVGELFF. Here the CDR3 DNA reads TGTGCCAGCAGCGATTGGACAGGCGTCGGGGAGCTGTTTTTT.

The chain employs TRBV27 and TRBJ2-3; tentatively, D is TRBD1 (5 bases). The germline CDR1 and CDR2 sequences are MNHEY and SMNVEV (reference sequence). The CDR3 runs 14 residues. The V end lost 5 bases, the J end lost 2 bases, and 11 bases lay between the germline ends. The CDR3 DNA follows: TGTGCCAGCAGTCCAAAGGGGAACACAGATACGCAGTATTTT. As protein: CASSPKGNTDTQYF.

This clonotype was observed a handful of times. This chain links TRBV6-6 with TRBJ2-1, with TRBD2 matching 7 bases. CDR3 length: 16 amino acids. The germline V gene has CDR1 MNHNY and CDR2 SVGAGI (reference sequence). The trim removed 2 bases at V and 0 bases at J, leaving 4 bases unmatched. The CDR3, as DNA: TGTGCCAGCAGTTACGTTGGCGGGAGCTCCTACAATGAGCAGTTCTTC. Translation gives CASSYVGGSSYNEQFF.

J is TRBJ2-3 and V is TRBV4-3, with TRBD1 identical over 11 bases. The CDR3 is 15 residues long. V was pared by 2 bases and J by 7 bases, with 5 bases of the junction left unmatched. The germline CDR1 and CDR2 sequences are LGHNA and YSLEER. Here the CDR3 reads CASSQLGQGANTQYF. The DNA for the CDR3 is TGCGCCAGCAGCCAACTTGGACAGGGGGCAAATACGCAGTATTTT.

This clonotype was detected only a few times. This chain's CDR3 is CSAAHRGDAYEQYF. As DNA, the CDR3 is TGCAGCGCGGCGCACAGGGGAGATGCCTACGAGCAGTACTTC. The chain links TRBV29-1 to TRBJ2-7, with TRBD1 matching 7 bases. V trimming: 7 bases; J trimming: 2 bases; junction bases outside the gene matches: 11. From germline, CDR1 is SQVTM and CDR2 ANQGSEA. CDR3 size: 14 residues.

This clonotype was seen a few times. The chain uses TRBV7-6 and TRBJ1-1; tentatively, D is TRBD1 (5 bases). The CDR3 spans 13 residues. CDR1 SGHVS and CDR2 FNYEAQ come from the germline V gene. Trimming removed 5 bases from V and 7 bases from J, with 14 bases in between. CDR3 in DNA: TGTGCCAGCAGCGACGGTGACAGCTTTGAAGCTTTCTTT. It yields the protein CASSDGDSFEAFF.

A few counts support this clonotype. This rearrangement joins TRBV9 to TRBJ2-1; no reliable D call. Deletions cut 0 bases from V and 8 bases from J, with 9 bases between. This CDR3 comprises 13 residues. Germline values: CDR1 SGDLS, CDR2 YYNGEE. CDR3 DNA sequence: TGTGCCAGCAGCGTAGTTTCTGGGGATGAGCAGTTCTTC. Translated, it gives CASSVVSGDEQFF.

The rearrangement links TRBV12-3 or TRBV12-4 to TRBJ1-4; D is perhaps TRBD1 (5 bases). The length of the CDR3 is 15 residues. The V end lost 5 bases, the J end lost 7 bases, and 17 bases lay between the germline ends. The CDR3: CASSQFSAQGEKLFF. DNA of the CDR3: TGTGCCAGCAGTCAATTTAGCGCCCAGGGTGAAAAACTGTTTTTT.

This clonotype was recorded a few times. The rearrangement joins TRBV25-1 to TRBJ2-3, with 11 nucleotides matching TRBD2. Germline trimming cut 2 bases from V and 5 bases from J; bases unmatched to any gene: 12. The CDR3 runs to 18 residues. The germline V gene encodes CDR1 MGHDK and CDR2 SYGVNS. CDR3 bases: TGTGCCAGCAGTGAAGGGACTAGCGGCCCCGCGGAGCGAGATACGCAGTATTTT. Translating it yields CASSEGTSGPAERDTQYF.

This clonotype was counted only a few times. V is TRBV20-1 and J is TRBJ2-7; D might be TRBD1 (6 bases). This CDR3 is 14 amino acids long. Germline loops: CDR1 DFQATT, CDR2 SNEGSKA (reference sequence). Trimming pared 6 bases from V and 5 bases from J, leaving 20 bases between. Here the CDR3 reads CSAEERQVGNEQYF. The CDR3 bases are TGCAGTGCAGAAGAGCGACAGGTAGGAAACGAGCAGTACTTC.

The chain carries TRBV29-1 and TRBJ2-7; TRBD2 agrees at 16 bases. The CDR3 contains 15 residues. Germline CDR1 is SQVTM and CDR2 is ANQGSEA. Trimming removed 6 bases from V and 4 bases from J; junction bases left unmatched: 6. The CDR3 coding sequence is TGCAGCGTCTCGGGACTAGCGGGGGGGAGGTACGAGCAGTACTTC. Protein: CSVSGLAGGRYEQYF.

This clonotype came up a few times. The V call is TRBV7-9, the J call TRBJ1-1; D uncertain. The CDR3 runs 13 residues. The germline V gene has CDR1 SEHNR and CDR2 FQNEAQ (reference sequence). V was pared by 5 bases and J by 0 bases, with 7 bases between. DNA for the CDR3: TGTGCCAGCAGCATCCTACTGAACACTGAAGCTTTCTTT. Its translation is CASSILLNTEAFF.

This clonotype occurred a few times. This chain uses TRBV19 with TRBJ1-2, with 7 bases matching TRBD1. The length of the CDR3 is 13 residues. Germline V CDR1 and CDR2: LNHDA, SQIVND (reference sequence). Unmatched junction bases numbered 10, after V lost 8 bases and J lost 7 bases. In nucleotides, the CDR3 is TGTGCCAGTCGCTTCGAGGGGGCGAGTGGCTACACCTTC. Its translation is CASRFEGASGYTF.

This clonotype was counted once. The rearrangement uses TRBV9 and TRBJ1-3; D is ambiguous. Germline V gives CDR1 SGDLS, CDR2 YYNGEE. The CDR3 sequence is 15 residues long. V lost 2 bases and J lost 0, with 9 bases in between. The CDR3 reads CASSVGINSGNTIYF. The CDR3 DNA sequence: TGTGCCAGCAGCGTGGGGATTAACTCTGGAAACACCATATATTTT.

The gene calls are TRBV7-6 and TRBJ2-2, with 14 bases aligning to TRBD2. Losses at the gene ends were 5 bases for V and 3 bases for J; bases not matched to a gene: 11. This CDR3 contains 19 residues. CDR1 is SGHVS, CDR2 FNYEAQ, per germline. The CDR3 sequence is CASSPPGTSGRRYTGELFF. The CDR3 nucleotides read TGTGCCAGCAGCCCTCCGGGGACTAGCGGGAGACGGTACACCGGGGAGCTGTTTTTT.

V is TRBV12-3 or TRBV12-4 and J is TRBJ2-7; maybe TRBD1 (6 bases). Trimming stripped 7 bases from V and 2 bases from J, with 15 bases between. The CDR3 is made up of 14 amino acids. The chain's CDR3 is CASTLKTGTYEQYF. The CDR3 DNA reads TGTGCCAGCACCCTCAAGACAGGTACCTACGAGCAGTACTTC.

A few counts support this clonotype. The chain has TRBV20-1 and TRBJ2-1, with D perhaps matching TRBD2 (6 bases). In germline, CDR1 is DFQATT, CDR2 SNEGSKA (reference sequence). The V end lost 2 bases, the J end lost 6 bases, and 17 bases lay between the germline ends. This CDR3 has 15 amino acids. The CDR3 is CSARRLVGPTNEQFF. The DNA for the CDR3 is TGCAGTGCTAGAAGACTAGTTGGCCCCACCAATGAGCAGTTCTTC.

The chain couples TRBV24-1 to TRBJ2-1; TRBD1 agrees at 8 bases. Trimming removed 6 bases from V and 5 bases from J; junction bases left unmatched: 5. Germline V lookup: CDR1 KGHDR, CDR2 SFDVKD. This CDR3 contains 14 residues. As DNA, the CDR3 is TGTGCCACCAGTCCCAGGGGGCATGACAATGAGCAGTTCTTC. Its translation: CATSPRGHDNEQFF.

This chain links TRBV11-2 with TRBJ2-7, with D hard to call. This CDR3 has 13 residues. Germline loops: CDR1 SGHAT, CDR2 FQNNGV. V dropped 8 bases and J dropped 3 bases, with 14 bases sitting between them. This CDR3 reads CASQRLGRYEQYF. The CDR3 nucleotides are TGTGCCAGCCAGAGGCTCGGCCGCTACGAGCAGTACTTC.